The rows below give T cell receptor beta chains drawn from one sample of a study of blood T cell repertoires in COVID-19. Measured with immunoSEQ multiplex PCR; TCRdb has only the in-frame clones, and not every one. The data hold roughly 69,000 clones, with under 90% observed a single time. The sample taken for sequencing was peripheral blood. These receptors came from a human donor in a cohort sampled during active COVID-19. Each CDR3 is given with its conserved first and last residue. Each record gives: clone size, V gene, D gene, J gene, CDR3 protein, CDR3 DNA. A D gene is named only where the DNA matches it firmly. Expanded clones get a size class; other rows say once, few or many, or leave the size out.

-,TRBV10-3,-,TRBJ2-5,CATRTVNQETQYF,TGTGCCACCCGTACGGTGAACCAAGAGACCCAGTACTTC
-,TRBV4-2,-,TRBJ1-4,CASSQGGDEKLFF,TGTGCCAGCAGCCAAGGGGGGGATGAAAAACTGTTTTTT
-,TRBV3-1/TRBV3-2,-,TRBJ2-1,CASGLLGTEQFF,TGTGCCAGCGGACTTCTGGGTACTGAGCAGTTCTTC
-,TRBV27,TRBD1,TRBJ1-4,CASSAYRGPANEKLFF,TGTGCCAGCAGTGCGTACAGGGGCCCGGCTAATGAAAAACTGTTTTTT
once,TRBV7-2,-,TRBJ1-2,CASSLEAEALDNYGYTF,TGTGCCAGCAGCTTAGAGGCTGAGGCACTCGATAACTATGGCTACACCTTC
-,TRBV5-6,-,TRBJ2-1,CASSWNGPGEQFF,TGTGCCAGCAGCTGGAATGGTCCCGGGGAGCAGTTCTTC
-,TRBV19,TRBD1,TRBJ1-2,CASRRTGGYGYTF,TGTGCCAGTAGGCGGACAGGCGGGTATGGCTACACCTTC
-,TRBV4-3,-,TRBJ1-1,CASSQLLATEAFF,TGCGCCAGCAGCCAGTTACTCGCCACTGAAGCTTTCTTT
few,TRBV19,-,TRBJ1-5,CASSILGQKNQPQHF,TGTGCCAGTAGTATCCTCGGACAGAAGAATCAGCCCCAGCATTTT
-,TRBV4-2,-,TRBJ1-4,CASSQDRGFEKLFF,TGTGCCAGCAGCCAAGATCGAGGCTTTGAAAAACTGTTTTTT
-,TRBV12-3/TRBV12-4,-,TRBJ2-7,CASSLYVPYEQYF,TGTGCCAGCAGTTTATATGTTCCCTACGAGCAGTACTTC
-,TRBV27,TRBD1,TRBJ2-7,CASSYGTGGSYEQYF,TGTGCCAGCAGCTACGGGACAGGGGGCTCCTACGAGCAGTACTTC
-,TRBV20-1,-,TRBJ2-7,CSASLGYEQYF,TGCAGTGCTAGCCTCGGTTACGAGCAGTACTTC
-,TRBV9,-,TRBJ2-3,CASSVAASSDTQYF,TGTGCCAGCAGCGTAGCTGCTAGTTCAGATACGCAGTATTTT
-,TRBV7-2,TRBD2,TRBJ2-3,CASSSKRSGSNTDTQYF,TGTGCCAGCAGCTCGAAACGTAGCGGGAGCAACACAGATACGCAGTATTTT
few,TRBV19,-,TRBJ2-7,CASSLRTGDEQYF,TGTGCCAGTAGTCTCCGTACCGGGGACGAGCAGTACTTC
once,TRBV2,-,TRBJ2-4,CASRERVVLAKNIQYF,TGTGCCAGCAGAGAGAGGGTAGTGCTAGCCAAAAACATTCAGTACTTC
-,TRBV6-1,TRBD1,TRBJ1-5,CASSALTGVGNQPQHF,TGTGCCAGCAGTGCCTTGACAGGGGTTGGCAATCAGCCCCAGCATTTT
-,TRBV19,-,TRBJ2-4,CASRFSGGKNIQYF,TGTGCCAGTAGATTCTCCGGGGGAAAAAACATTCAGTACTTC
-,TRBV4-3,-,TRBJ2-7,CASSHEFKEAYEQYF,TGCGCCAGCAGTCACGAATTCAAAGAGGCCTACGAGCAGTACTTC
-,TRBV4-3,TRBD2,TRBJ2-5,CASSQDSLAGGGQETQYF,TGCGCCAGCAGCCAAGATAGCCTAGCGGGGGGTGGTCAAGAGACCCAGTACTTC
-,TRBV30,-,TRBJ2-2,CAWSVLGSTGELFF,TGTGCCTGGAGTGTACTGGGGAGCACCGGGGAGCTGTTTTTT
-,TRBV21-1,-,TRBJ2-1,CASRDLLTGGPSDEQFF,TGTGCCAGCAGAGACTTACTGACAGGGGGCCCCAGCGATGAGCAGTTCTTC
-,TRBV2,-,TRBJ2-2,CASAGSSLTGELFF,TGTGCCAGCGCAGGGTCAAGTCTGACCGGGGAGCTGTTTTTT
once,TRBV7-2,TRBD2,TRBJ2-7,CASSPGLAEYEQYF,TGTGCCAGCAGCCCGGGACTAGCGGAGTACGAGCAGTACTTC
-,TRBV28,TRBD2,TRBJ2-4,CASSLFSGTSGWGNIQYF,TGTGCCAGCAGTTTATTTTCCGGGACTAGCGGCTGGGGAAACATTCAGTACTTC
-,TRBV9,-,TRBJ1-1,CASSPLRSSEAFF,TGTGCCAGCAGCCCTCTGCGGAGCTCAGAAGCTTTCTTT
-,TRBV20-1,-,TRBJ2-1,CSARQYNEQFF,TGCAGTGCTAGACAGTACAATGAGCAGTTCTTC
-,TRBV6-2/TRBV6-3,TRBD1,TRBJ2-1,CASSYLDRDNEQFF,TGTGCCAGCAGTTACCTGGACAGGGACAATGAGCAGTTCTTC
-,TRBV23-1,-,TRBJ1-2,CASSQLGGIFCGYTF,TGCGCCAGCAGTCAATTAGGAGGGATCTTCTGTGGCTACACCTTC
-,TRBV6-4,TRBD2,TRBJ2-2,CASSSGGATGELFF,TGTGCCAGCAGTAGCGGGGGGGCCACCGGGGAGCTGTTTTTT
-,TRBV2,-,TRBJ1-6,CASSEVKGGGSPLHF,TGTGCCAGCAGTGAAGTCAAGGGCGGGGGTTCACCCCTCCACTTT